The 8 T cell receptor beta chains given below trace back to one sample, sequenced in a study of cytomegalovirus exposure and HLA in healthy donors. PCR was performed using 60 Vbeta and 13 Jbeta primers. Profiled with immunoSEQ multiplex PCR; TCRdb holds only in-frame clones, not every one. The repertoire includes 150,000 or so clones, less than 80% of them detected once, and 0.6% to 0.95% sits in the top ten. Specimen: PBMCs. Receptor source: a female donor in good health and CMV-seronegative.

Regarding this clone: One end of the junction varies from germline; a read error may be responsible. The identical CDR3 is also encoded by other nucleotide sequences in the sample. The V and J genes are TRBV28 and TRBJ1-4; D ambiguous. Looked up from germline, CDR1 is MDHEN and CDR2 is SYDVKM. The CDR3 is 14 amino acids. Here the CDR3 DNA reads TGTGCCAGCAGTTACGGGCGCGGGAATGAAAAACTGTTCTTT. Encoded protein: CASSYGRGNEKLFF.

The J gene is TRBJ2-7, the V gene TRBV30; D not certain. Germline V lookup: CDR1 GTSNPN, CDR2 SVGIG (reference sequence). CDR3 size: 14 residues. Trimming took off 2 bases at V and 3 bases at J, with 14 bases between the two ends. CDR3 residues: CAWSFAQAGYEQYF. DNA of the CDR3: TGTGCCTGGAGTTTCGCCCAGGCTGGCTACGAGCAGTACTTC.

This clone was found once. The rearrangement joins TRBV7-8 to TRBJ1-2, with TRBD1 as a possible D gene (5 bases). The CDR3 extends over 12 amino acids. The V and J ends lost 2 bases and 8 bases respectively, with 9 bases between them. Germline-derived CDR1 and CDR2 are SGHVS and FQNEAQ. The CDR3 is CASSLQGSGYTF. CDR3 DNA sequence: TGTGCCAGCAGCTTACAGGGATCAGGCTACACCTTC.

This sequence joins TRBV10-3 and TRBJ1-2, with no clear D. Germline-derived CDR1 and CDR2 are ENHRY and SYGVKD. The CDR3 is 12 residues long. V was pared by 1 base and J by 8 bases, with 8 bases between. The CDR3 nucleotides are TGTGCCATCAGTGAGTTTTCGGGGGGCTACACCTTC. Protein sequence: CAISEFSGGYTF.

The table lists this clone with a few counts. CDR3 region: CASRRLNEQYF. The DNA for the CDR3 is TGTGCCAGCAGGCGGCTAAACGAGCAGTACTTC. The rearrangement links TRBV6-5 to TRBJ2-5; no firm D call. The J call is doubtful: the DNA matches TRBJ2-7 better. Germline V gives CDR1 MNHEY, CDR2 SVGAGI. The CDR3 loop spans 11 amino acids.

This clone was observed a handful of times. The chain is built from TRBV25-1 and TRBJ1-1; D remains ambiguous. Between the trimmed V and J ends, which lost 4 bases and 8 bases, there was a span of 17 bases. The CDR3 length is 14 residues. Looked up from germline, CDR1 is MGHDK and CDR2 is SYGVNS. CDR3 amino acids: CASSVDLRVGEAFF. The CDR3 DNA reads as TGTGCCAGCAGTGTGGACCTGAGGGTGGGAGAAGCTTTCTTT.

The V and J genes are TRBV4-2 and TRBJ2-1; 7 nucleotides match TRBD2. The CDR3 is made up of 17 amino acids. The J segment lost 7 bases and the V segment lost 0 bases, leaving 12 bases of the junction unmatched. Germline values: CDR1 LGHNA, CDR2 YNFKEQ. Here the CDR3 DNA reads TGTGCCAGCAGCCAAGATGAGAGAGCGGGACTGGGAAATGAGCAGTTCTTC. Residues: CASSQDERAGLGNEQFF.

The CDR3 DNA follows: TGTGCCAGCAGCTTAATTGCGGGGGGTCGGGAGACCCAGTACTTC. It encodes CASSLIAGGRETQYF. The V gene is TRBV7-2, the J gene TRBJ2-5, with TRBD2 matching over 8 bases. The junction had 7 bases not matched to a gene; V was cut back by 2 bases and J by 5 bases. This CDR3 is built from 15 residues. Germline-derived CDR1 and CDR2 are SGHTA and FQGNSA.